This TCR beta chain originates from a study of blood T cell repertoires in COVID-19. The overall study: From the United States, Italy and Spain came samples of acute and convalescent COVID-19.

The repertoire was sequenced with immunoSEQ multiplex PCR; TCRdb's copy has only in-frame clones and lacks some. The table lists about 280,000 clones, about nine tenths of them singletons. The sample holds one count of this clone. This receptor was identified in a man between 50 and 59 years old with acute or convalescent COVID-19. Material: peripheral blood.

The DNA of the CDR3 is TGCGCCAGCTCATCGTCCCGGACAGGGAATTCACCCCTCCACTTT. It codes for CASSSSRTGNSPLHF. The chain recombines TRBV4-1 with TRBJ1-6; 8 nucleotides agree with TRBD1. Germline V lookup: CDR1 MGHRA, CDR2 YSYEKL. Trimming cost V 8 bases and J 7 bases; bases outside gene matches: 10. There are 15 residues in the CDR3.